The entry below gives a single T cell receptor (beta chain) sequence along with its context. In germline, CDR1 is LNHDA, CDR2 SQIVND (reference sequence). The ends were cut back, 3 bases at V and 3 bases at J, with 11 bases in the middle. CDR3 length equals 14 residues. The sample belongs to a study of blood T cell repertoires in COVID-19. Overall study context: Sites across the United States, Italy and Spain contributed samples from acute and convalescent COVID-19. Sample material is recorded as cDNA or gDNA derived from T cells, B-cell-depleted T cells, or PBMCs.

Study processing details: The authors estimated nucleated cell counts from reference gene primer amplification. Some clones are missing from TCRdb's copy, which holds only in-frame ones; the method was immunoSEQ multiplex PCR. D and trimming come from the DNA, and the V and J calls and clone size come from that table. The data hold tens of thousands of clones, with 70% to 90% observed a single time. The rearrangement links TRBV19 to TRBJ1-1; a weak D match, TRBD1 (6 bases). Sequencing was done on a sample of peripheral blood. This TCR came from a man aged 55 to 70 with acute or convalescent COVID-19. The CDR3 nucleotides are TGTGCCAGTAGTATCTCAGGGGTTTACACTGAAGCTTTCTTT. Amino acids: CASSISGVYTEAFF.